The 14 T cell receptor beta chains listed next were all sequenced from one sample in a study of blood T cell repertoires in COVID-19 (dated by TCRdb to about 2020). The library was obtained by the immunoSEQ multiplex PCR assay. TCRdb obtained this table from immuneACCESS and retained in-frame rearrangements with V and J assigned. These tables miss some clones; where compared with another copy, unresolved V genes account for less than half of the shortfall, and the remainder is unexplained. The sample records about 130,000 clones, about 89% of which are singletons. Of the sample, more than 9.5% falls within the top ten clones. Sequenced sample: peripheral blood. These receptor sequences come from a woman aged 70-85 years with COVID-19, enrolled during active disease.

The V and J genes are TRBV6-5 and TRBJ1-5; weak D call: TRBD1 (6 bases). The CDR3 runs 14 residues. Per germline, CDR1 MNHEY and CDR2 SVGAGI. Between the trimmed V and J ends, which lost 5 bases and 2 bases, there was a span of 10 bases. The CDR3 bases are TGTGCCAGCAGTAGGGGGTCTGGCAATCAGCCCCAGCATTTT. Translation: CASSRGSGNQPQHF.

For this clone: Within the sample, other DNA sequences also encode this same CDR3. This CDR3 is CASSFDRNTEAFF. In DNA form, the CDR3 reads TGTGCCAGCAGCTTCGACAGAAACACTGAAGCTTTCTTT. The chain uses TRBV5-6 and TRBJ1-1; TRBD1 is a possible D gene (5 bases). Trimming removed 2 bases at V and 2 bases at J, with 7 bases between. This CDR3 contains 13 residues. In germline, CDR1 is SGHDT, CDR2 YYEEEE.

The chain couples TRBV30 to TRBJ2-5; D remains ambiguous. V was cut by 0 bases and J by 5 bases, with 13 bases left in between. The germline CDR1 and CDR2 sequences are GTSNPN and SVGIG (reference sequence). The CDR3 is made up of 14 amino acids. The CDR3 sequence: CAWSVSGSRETQYF. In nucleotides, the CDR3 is TGTGCCTGGAGTGTAAGTGGCAGCAGGGAGACCCAGTACTTC. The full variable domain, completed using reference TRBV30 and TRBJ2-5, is SQTIHQWPATLVQPVGSPLSLECTVEGTSNPNLYWYRQAAGRGLQLLFYSVGIGQISSEVPQNLSASRPQDRQFILSSKKLLLSDSGFYLCAWSVSGSRETQYFGPGTRLLVL.

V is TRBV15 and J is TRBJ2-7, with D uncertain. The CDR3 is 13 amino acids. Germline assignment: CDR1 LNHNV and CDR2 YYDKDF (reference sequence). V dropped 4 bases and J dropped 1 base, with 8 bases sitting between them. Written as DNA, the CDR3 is TGTGCCACCAGCACGGGTACTTCCTACGAGCAGTACTTC. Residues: CATSTGTSYEQYF.

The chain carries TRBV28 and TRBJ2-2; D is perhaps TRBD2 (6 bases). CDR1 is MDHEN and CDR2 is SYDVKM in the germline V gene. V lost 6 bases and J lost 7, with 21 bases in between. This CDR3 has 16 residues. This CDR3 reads CASSLTSGLARGELFF. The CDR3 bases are TGTGCCAGCAGCCTAACAAGCGGGTTAGCCCGCGGGGAGCTGTTTTTT.

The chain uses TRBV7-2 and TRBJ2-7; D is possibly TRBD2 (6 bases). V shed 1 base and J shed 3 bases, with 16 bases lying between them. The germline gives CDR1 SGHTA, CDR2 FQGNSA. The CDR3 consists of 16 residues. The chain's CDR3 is CASSLGLGAGGYEQYF. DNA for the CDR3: TGTGCCAGCAGCTTAGGATTGGGAGCGGGCGGCTACGAGCAGTACTTC.

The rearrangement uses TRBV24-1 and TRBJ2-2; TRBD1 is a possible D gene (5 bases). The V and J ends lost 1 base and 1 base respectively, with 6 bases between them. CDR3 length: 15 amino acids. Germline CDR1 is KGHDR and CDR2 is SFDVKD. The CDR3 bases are TGTGCCACCAGTGATTTTAGGGGGAACACCGGGGAGCTGTTTTTT. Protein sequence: CATSDFRGNTGELFF.

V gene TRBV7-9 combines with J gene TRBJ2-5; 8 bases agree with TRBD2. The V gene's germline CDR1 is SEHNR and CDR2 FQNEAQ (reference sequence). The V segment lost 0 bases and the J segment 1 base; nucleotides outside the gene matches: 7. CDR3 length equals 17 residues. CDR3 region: CASSLAGLAGGQETQYF. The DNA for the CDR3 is TGTGCCAGCAGCTTAGCCGGTCTAGCGGGCGGCCAAGAGACCCAGTACTTC.

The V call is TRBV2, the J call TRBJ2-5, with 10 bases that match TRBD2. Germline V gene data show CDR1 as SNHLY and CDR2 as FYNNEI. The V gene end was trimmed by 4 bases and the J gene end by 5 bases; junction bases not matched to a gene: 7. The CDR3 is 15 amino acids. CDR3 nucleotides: TGTGCCAGCAGTGTTCAGCGGGGGGGCCAGGAGACCCAGTACTTC. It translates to CASSVQRGGQETQYF.

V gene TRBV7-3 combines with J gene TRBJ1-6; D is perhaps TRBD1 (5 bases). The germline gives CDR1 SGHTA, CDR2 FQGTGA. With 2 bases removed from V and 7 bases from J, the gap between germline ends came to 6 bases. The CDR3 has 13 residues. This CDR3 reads CASSLGGNSPLHF. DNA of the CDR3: TGTGCCAGCAGCTTAGGGGGGAATTCACCCCTCCACTTT.

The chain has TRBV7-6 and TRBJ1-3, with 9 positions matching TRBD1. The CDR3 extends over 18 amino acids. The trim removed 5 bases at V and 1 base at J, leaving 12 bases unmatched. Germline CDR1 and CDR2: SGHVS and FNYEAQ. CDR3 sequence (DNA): TGTGCCAGCAGCGAGCCCCCGGGACAGGGTCCGTCTGGAAACACCATATATTTT. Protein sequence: CASSEPPGQGPSGNTIYF.

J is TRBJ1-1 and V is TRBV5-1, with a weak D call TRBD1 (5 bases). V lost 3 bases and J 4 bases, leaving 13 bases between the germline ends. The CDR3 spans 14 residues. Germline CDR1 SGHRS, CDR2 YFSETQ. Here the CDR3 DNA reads TGCGCCAGCAGCTATTTACAGGAGGGCACTGAAGCTTTCTTT. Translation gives CASSYLQEGTEAFF.

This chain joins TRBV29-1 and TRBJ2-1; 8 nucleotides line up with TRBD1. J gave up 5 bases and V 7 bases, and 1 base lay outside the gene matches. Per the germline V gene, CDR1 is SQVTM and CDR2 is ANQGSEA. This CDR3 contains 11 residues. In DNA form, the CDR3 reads TGCAGCGCGGGACAGGACAATGAGCAGTTCTTC. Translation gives CSAGQDNEQFF.

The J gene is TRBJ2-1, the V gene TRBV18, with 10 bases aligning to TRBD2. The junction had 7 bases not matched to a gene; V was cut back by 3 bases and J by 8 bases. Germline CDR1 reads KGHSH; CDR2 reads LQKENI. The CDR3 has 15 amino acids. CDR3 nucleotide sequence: TGTGCCAGCTCACCGGGAACTAGCGGGGCGTATGAGCAGTTCTTC. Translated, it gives CASSPGTSGAYEQFF.